This TCR beta chain is drawn from a study of T cells after yellow fever vaccination (dated by TCRdb to the late 2010s). About the study as a whole: The SMART-Seq v4 Ultra Low Input RNA kit was used to prepare libraries from fractions with low cell numbers. To follow T-cell clones before and after primary and booster YFV17D yellow fever vaccination, bulk TCR alpha and beta repertoires were sequenced over time. Blood was drawn at multiple timepoints before and after primary and secondary immunization, with bulk PBMC replicates and cell subsets isolated. Two healthy male donors made up the cohort, one aged 18 to 30 years and the other aged 30 to 40 years. Study-wide conclusions, independent of this receptor: The secondary T-cell response was found to be weaker but faster than the primary response, with a peak reached on day 5 rather than on day 15. Most clones expanded after primary vaccination (around 96% of CD4 and roughly 88% of CD8) were re-detected after the booster, suggesting that broad memory maintenance occurred. FACS-sorted repertoires could contain abundant contaminating clonotypes from the bulk population, so computational filtering was required. Because the study included only a couple of donors, the extent to which the findings can be generalized is limited. A small fraction of clonotypes showed up in both the CD4 and CD8 compartments, probably as a result of convergent recombination.

The treatment or condition label here, explained by the study, means: live attenuated yellow fever vaccine strain. At every blood-draw timepoint, two biological replicates of bulk PBMCs were collected. PBMCs were isolated from peripheral blood using a standard Ficoll-Paque protocol. TriZol was used to extract RNA from bulk PBMCs, from CD4 and CD8 fractions, and from dextramer-positive and dextramer-negative fractions. Remarks on this clonotype: Its antigen is unknown. Per-base quality was not reported, and no clone a single base away is much larger than it.

The CDR3, from cysteine to phenylalanine, totals 13 residues. The read is trimmed to its CDR3 DNA, 39 bases read in frame from base 1. V drops 3 bases and J drops 4 bases, leaving 6 bases in between. From a lookup of the germline V gene, CDR1 and CDR2 are SGHTA and FQGNSA. TCR cDNA was synthesized by 5'RACE template switching, which introduced a universal primer site and unique molecular identifiers. Priming of cDNA synthesis was performed from both the TCR alpha and TCR beta constant segments. Two PCR steps were used to amplify libraries, with sample barcodes and sequencing adapters being added in the second step. Sequencing of libraries was performed on Illumina HiSeq 2500 (2x100 bp) or NovaSeq (2x150 bp). Regarding the original processing steps: Demultiplexing of reads and collapsing into UMI consensus sequences were performed with MIGEC, and V(D)J alignment was carried out with MiXCR. Using edgeR on replicate PBMC samples, clonotypes were called vaccine-responding if FDR was below 0.01 and the log2 fold change was above 5 up to day 15. CD4 or CD8 identity was assigned to each bulk clonotype according to whether the clonotype was present at higher abundance in the sequenced CD4 repertoire or the sequenced CD8 repertoire. Using fastp trimming at Q25 and MiXCR clonotype assembly, TCRdb reanalyzed the public sequencing data and kept in-frame beta chains. Identical CDR3 proteins give one entry, which carries the most common genes and DNA. TCRdb assigned the V and J calls; the authors' analysis was not used. This sample lists 550,000 to 750,000 distinct CDR3 sequences; about 14% were detected once. The ten most abundant clones make up around 15% of the sample.

The sequence was obtained from a man aged 30 to 39 who received the YFV17D yellow fever vaccine. This receptor chain uses TRBV7-2 and TRBJ2-2; the D gene assignment is ambiguous. This specimen consisted of PBMCs, obtained on the day of the yellow fever booster vaccination. The CDR3 in this case is CASSFPPTGELFF. The nucleotides read TGTGCCAGCAGCTTTCCCCCCACCGGGGAGCTGTTTTTT.